One sample yielded the 3 T cell receptor beta chains listed below, sequenced in a study of T cells expressing NK-cell markers. TCRdb processed the 5' RACE reads again and assigns one entry to each CDR3 protein, with no DNA. Its listing shows hundreds of thousands of distinct CDR3 sequences. The source material was blood T cells: a sorted CD56 or NKG2C T cell subset, CD4+ or CD8+ T cells, or bulk PBMC T cells (not recorded which). All receptors come from a man between 18 and 29 years old in good health.

The chain uses TRBV12-3 or TRBV12-4 and TRBJ1-1; the TRBD1 assignment by TCRdb is unverifiable without DNA. This CDR3 is 16 amino acids long. The CDR3 spells CASSLGQGSGYGEAFF.

The V and J genes are TRBV5-1 and TRBJ1-1. CDR3 length: 16 residues. Germline CDR1 is SGHRS and CDR2 is YFSETQ. The CDR3 here is CASSLSSGLRNTEAFF.

The chain carries TRBV20-1 and TRBJ2-5. The CDR3 is made up of 12 amino acids. Germline V lookup: CDR1 DFQATT, CDR2 SNEGSKA (reference sequence). CDR3 sequence: CSALKGPETQYF.